Included here is one T cell receptor beta chain sequence, with context. Authors' analysis steps: Estimates of nucleated cell counts were drawn from the amplification of reference gene primers. Sequencing used immunoSEQ multiplex PCR; TCRdb keeps in-frame clones, though not all of them. The DNA gave D and trimming, while V, J and clone size come from that table. The sample lists 400,000 to 550,000 clones, about 89% occurring once. The data derive from a study of blood T cell repertoires in COVID-19. Study information: Sources were T cells, B-cell-depleted T cells, or PBMCs; the material itself was cDNA or gDNA.

CDR1 is MDHEN and CDR2 is SYDVKM in the germline V gene. CDR3 length: 15 amino acids. With 7 bases clipped from V and 2 bases from J, the junction kept 3 bases outside the gene matches. The sample consisted of peripheral blood. The rearrangement joins TRBV28 to TRBJ2-2; 11 bases align to TRBD2. This TCR came from a young woman with acute or convalescent COVID-19. Here the CDR3 reads CASISGGANTGELFF. CDR3 nucleotide sequence: TGTGCCAGCATTAGCGGGGGGGCCAACACCGGGGAGCTGTTTTTT.